What follows are 16 T cell receptor beta chains derived from one specimen sequenced in a study of beta chain features in type 1 diabetes. Expressed TCRB transcripts were sequenced because the isolated RNA had all been reverse transcribed beforehand. Measured with immunoSEQ multiplex PCR; TCRdb has only the in-frame clones, and not every one. The sample contains about 360,000 clones, roughly an eighth of which appear only once. Material for sequencing was naive CD4+ T cells from blood. Source of these receptors: a young man in good health.

The chain employs TRBV7-9 and TRBJ1-3; D is perhaps TRBD1 (5 bases). V was clipped by 1 base and J by 0 bases, with 7 bases between them. Germline lookup yields CDR1 SEHNR and CDR2 FQNEAQ (reference sequence). CDR3 size: 15 residues. The CDR3 region is CASSLGDYSGNTIYF. As DNA, the CDR3 is TGTGCCAGCAGCTTAGGGGACTACTCTGGAAACACCATATATTTT.

This clone was counted once. The J gene is TRBJ2-1, the V gene TRBV5-6, with 8 bases lining up with TRBD1. This CDR3 has 15 amino acids. Germline V CDR1 and CDR2: SGHDT, YYEEEE. The V segment lost 0 bases and the J segment 5 bases; nucleotides outside the gene matches: 4. CDR3 region: CASSLAGTGNNEQFF. Written as DNA, the CDR3 is TGTGCCAGCAGCTTGGCCGGGACAGGCAACAATGAGCAGTTCTTC.

A few counts support this clone. This chain uses TRBV9 with TRBJ1-1, with 9 bases fitting TRBD1. J was trimmed by 1 base and V by 3 bases; bases with no gene match: 4. The CDR3 covers 15 residues. Germline loops: CDR1 SGDLS, CDR2 YYNGEE. The CDR3 region is CASSATGGRNTEAFF. The CDR3 DNA is TGTGCCAGCAGCGCGACAGGGGGTAGGAACACTGAAGCTTTCTTT. Full variable domain (remainder filled in from reference TRBV9 and TRBJ1-1): DSGVTQTPKHLITATGQRVTLRCSPRSGDLSVYWYQQSLDQGLQFLIQYYNGEERAKGNILERFSAQQFPDLHSELNLSSLELGDSALYFCASSATGGRNTEAFFGQGTRLTVV.

The chain is built from TRBV29-1 and TRBJ1-5; D gene uncertain. The CDR3 totals 15 residues. Per germline, CDR1 SQVTM and CDR2 ANQGSEA. Trimming stripped 6 bases from V and 1 base from J, with 16 bases between. The CDR3: CSVTVGGVSNQPQHF. The CDR3 region has the DNA TGCAGCGTGACGGTAGGCGGCGTCAGCAATCAGCCCCAGCATTTT.

This clone was observed a few times. V is TRBV19 and J is TRBJ2-1, with 7 bases identical to TRBD2. From germline, CDR1 is LNHDA and CDR2 SQIVND (reference sequence). The CDR3 is 14 residues long. V shed 6 bases, J shed 8 bases, and the junction held 10 bases outside the gene matches. The DNA of the CDR3 is TGTGCCAGTAGCCTAGGAGGCGGGAGTGATGAGCAGTTCTTC. It translates to CASSLGGGSDEQFF.

V usage is TRBV11-1 and J usage is TRBJ2-7, with a possible D match to TRBD2 (5 bases). From germline, CDR1 is SGHAT and CDR2 FQDESV (reference sequence). Trimming cost V 4 bases and J 4 bases, with 17 bases left between them. The CDR3 loop spans 15 amino acids. CDR3 sequence: CASSSSTRGAYEQYF. CDR3 in DNA: TGTGCCAGCAGCTCCTCGACCCGGGGAGCTTACGAGCAGTACTTC.

The rearrangement links TRBV2 to TRBJ2-3; D remains unclear. This CDR3 contains 14 residues. V lost 9 bases and J lost 2, with 15 bases in between. Germline V gene data show CDR1 as SNHLY and CDR2 as FYNNEI. As DNA, the CDR3 is TGTGCCAGAAACAGATTCCAGAACACAGATACGCAGTATTTT. Translation: CARNRFQNTDTQYF. Variable domain in full (rest from reference TRBV2 and TRBJ2-3): EPEVTQTPSHQVTQMGQEVILRCVPISNHLYFYWYRQILGQKVEFLVSFYNNEISEKSEIFDDQFSVERPDGSNFTLKIRSTKLEDSAMYFCARNRFQNTDTQYFGPGTRLTVL.

This clone showed up just a few times. CDR3 coding DNA: TGTGCCAGTAGTATCTCCCGGGACAGGGGCACAGATACGCAGTATTTT. Translated: CASSISRDRGTDTQYF. The chain recombines TRBV19 with TRBJ2-3, with 9 bases identical to TRBD1. Trimming took 3 bases from V and 1 from J; bases not matched to a gene: 5. CDR3 size: 16 residues. From germline, CDR1 is LNHDA and CDR2 SQIVND (reference sequence).

This clone appeared a few times. The CDR3 DNA reads TGTGCCAGCAGGAAACAGGGGGGTTACTACGAGCAGTACTTC. It is translated as CASRKQGGYYEQYF. The chain has TRBV5-4 and TRBJ2-7, with TRBD1 matching 8 bases. The CDR3 loop spans 14 amino acids. V lost 5 bases and J lost 3; bases outside the gene matches: 7. Looked up from germline, CDR1 is SGHNT and CDR2 is YYREEE (reference sequence).

This clone showed up just a few times. V usage is TRBV19 and J usage is TRBJ1-4, with 7 bases lining up with TRBD1. V dropped 7 bases and J dropped 3; count of bases not matched to a gene: 2. This CDR3 has 13 amino acids. Germline V lookup: CDR1 LNHDA, CDR2 SQIVND (reference sequence). The CDR3 bases are TGTGCCAGTATGGGGACAGCTAATGAAAAACTGTTTTTT. Amino acid sequence: CASMGTANEKLFF.

The chain joins TRBV9 to TRBJ2-3; possible D gene TRBD1, 7 bases. V lost 0 bases, J lost 10 bases, and 18 bases lay in between. CDR1 SGDLS and CDR2 YYNGEE come from the germline V gene. CDR3 length: 15 amino acids. CDR3 amino acids: CASSVEGQRARAQYF. In DNA, the CDR3 is TGTGCCAGCAGCGTAGAGGGACAGCGGGCCCGTGCGCAGTATTTT.

Only a few counts were recorded for this clone. V and J are TRBV19 and TRBJ1-1; 7 nucleotides agree with TRBD1. The germline gives CDR1 LNHDA, CDR2 SQIVND (reference sequence). CDR3 length equals 15 residues. The V gene end was trimmed by 8 bases and the J gene end by 0 bases; junction bases not matched to a gene: 9. The CDR3 DNA is TGTGCCAGTTCCGGGACAGAATCCATGAACACTGAAGCTTTCTTT. Protein sequence: CASSGTESMNTEAFF. Supplemented by reference TRBV19 and TRBJ1-1, the full variable domain reads DGGITQSPKYLFRKEGQNVTLSCEQNLNHDAMYWYRQDPGQGLRLIYYSQIVNDFQKGDIAEGYSVSREKKESFPLTVTSAQKNPTAFYLCASSGTESMNTEAFFGQGTRLTVV.

This sequence joins TRBV28 and TRBJ1-5, with D perhaps TRBD1 (6 bases). Trimming left V 5 bases short and J 0 bases short, with 11 bases between. Germline assignment: CDR1 MDHEN and CDR2 SYDVKM. The CDR3 has 15 residues. CDR3 nucleotides: TGTGCCAGCAGTCCGACAGGCTATAGCAATCAGCCCCAGCATTTT. Amino acids: CASSPTGYSNQPQHF.

The chain employs TRBV7-2 and TRBJ2-3; 12 bases line up with TRBD2. This CDR3 spans 18 amino acids. Trimming at V came to 5 bases and at J to 5 bases, leaving 14 bases not matched to a gene. Germline values: CDR1 SGHTA, CDR2 FQGNSA. DNA for the CDR3: TGTGCCAGCAGCCTAAGTCCAAGACTAGCGGGAGTTAGAGATACGCAGTATTTT. It is translated as CASSLSPRLAGVRDTQYF.

This chain uses TRBV30 with TRBJ2-5; 11 bases line up with TRBD1. V lost 8 bases, J lost 5 bases, and 7 bases stayed unmatched. Germline V gives CDR1 GTSNPN, CDR2 SVGIG (reference sequence). The CDR3 spans 13 residues. The CDR3 DNA follows: TGTGCCCGTGGACAGGGGGCTTGGGAGACCCAGTACTTC. This codes for CARGQGAWETQYF.

Concerning this clone: Other DNA sequences in the sample encode the same CDR3. The chain links TRBV20-1 to TRBJ2-3, with no clear D. CDR1 and CDR2 from the germline V gene are DFQATT and SNEGSKA (reference sequence). Trimming took 3 bases from V and 5 from J, leaving 3 bases between them. The CDR3 loop spans 10 amino acids. The CDR3 region has the DNA TGCAGTGCTAGGCGAGATACGCAGTATTTT. Residues: CSARRDTQYF.